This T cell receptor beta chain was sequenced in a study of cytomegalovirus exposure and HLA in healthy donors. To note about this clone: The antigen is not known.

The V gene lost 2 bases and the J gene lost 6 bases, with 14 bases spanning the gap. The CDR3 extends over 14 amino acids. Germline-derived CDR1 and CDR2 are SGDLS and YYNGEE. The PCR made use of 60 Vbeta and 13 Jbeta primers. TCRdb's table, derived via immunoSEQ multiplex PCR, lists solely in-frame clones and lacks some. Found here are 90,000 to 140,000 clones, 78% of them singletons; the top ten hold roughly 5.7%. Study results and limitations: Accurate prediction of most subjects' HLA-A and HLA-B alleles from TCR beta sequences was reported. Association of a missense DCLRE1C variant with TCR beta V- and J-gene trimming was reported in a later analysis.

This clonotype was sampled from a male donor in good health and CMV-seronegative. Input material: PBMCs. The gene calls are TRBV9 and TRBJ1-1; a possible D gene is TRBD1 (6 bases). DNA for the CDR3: TGTGCCAGCAGCGTGGGGGGGCGTTTAGCTGAAGCTTTCTTT. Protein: CASSVGGRLAEAFF.